A selection of T cell receptor beta chains follows, all from one sample in a study of CD8 T cells in ankylosing spondylitis. TCRdb reprocessed the 5' RACE reads via MiXCR and lists one record per CDR3 protein. This sample yields fewer than 550,000 distinct CDR3 sequences, of which roughly 5% are seen a single time; roughly 3.5% belongs to the top ten. Sequenced material: blood, either unsorted or a sorted T cell fraction (not recorded which). These receptors were obtained from a male donor with ankylosing spondylitis. Both conserved end residues are part of each CDR3. Fields, in order: J gene, V gene, CDR3 protein.

J gene: TRBJ2-1
V gene: TRBV4-3
CDR3 protein: CASSQGRASDHYNEQFF

J gene: TRBJ2-3
V gene: TRBV27
CDR3 protein: CASSYRAPGDTQYF

J gene: TRBJ1-5
V gene: TRBV20-1
CDR3 protein: CSARDPRPNQPQHF

J gene: TRBJ2-3
V gene: TRBV7-2
CDR3 protein: CASSSSRDTQYF

J gene: TRBJ2-3
V gene: TRBV29-1
CDR3 protein: CSVRIAGVTDTQYF

J gene: TRBJ2-2
V gene: TRBV12-3/TRBV12-4
CDR3 protein: CASTVGVSNTGELFF

J gene: TRBJ2-1
V gene: TRBV12-3/TRBV12-4
CDR3 protein: CASSFRGWLAGVKAYNEQFF

J gene: TRBJ2-6
V gene: TRBV5-6
CDR3 protein: CASSFIGPGANVLTF

J gene: TRBJ2-4
V gene: TRBV29-1
CDR3 protein: CSVEGGRERNIQYF

J gene: TRBJ2-7
V gene: TRBV29-1
CDR3 protein: CSVAISSSRGEQYF

J gene: TRBJ2-2
V gene: TRBV5-1
CDR3 protein: CASSAPDSAGELFF

J gene: TRBJ2-4
V gene: TRBV20-1
CDR3 protein: CSARGGVKGIPAKNIQYF

J gene: TRBJ2-3
V gene: TRBV5-1
CDR3 protein: CASSLASATDTQYF

J gene: TRBJ2-3
V gene: TRBV7-3
CDR3 protein: CASSLNRAVVDTQYF

J gene: TRBJ1-4
V gene: TRBV7-2
CDR3 protein: CASSLAVILNEKLFF

J gene: TRBJ1-2
V gene: TRBV2
CDR3 protein: CASRQTGLDGYTF

J gene: TRBJ1-3
V gene: TRBV7-9
CDR3 protein: CASSAQTGTGNTIYF

J gene: TRBJ1-2
V gene: TRBV28
CDR3 protein: CASSDPGLESYGYTF

J gene: TRBJ2-1
V gene: TRBV28
CDR3 protein: CASSLAEPNEQFF

J gene: TRBJ2-4
V gene: TRBV9
CDR3 protein: CASSPRYLAGKNIQYF

J gene: TRBJ2-3
V gene: TRBV7-9
CDR3 protein: CASTGARTDTQYF

J gene: TRBJ1-5
V gene: TRBV7-2
CDR3 protein: CASSLGGDGNQPQHF

J gene: TRBJ2-3
V gene: TRBV7-9
CDR3 protein: CASSLRGRGDTQYF

J gene: TRBJ1-5
V gene: TRBV7-2
CDR3 protein: CASSLQGQEPQHF

J gene: TRBJ2-5
V gene: TRBV7-8
CDR3 protein: CASSLLQTSGGGETQYF

J gene: TRBJ2-1
V gene: TRBV12-5
CDR3 protein: CASGSGTGDFNEQFF

J gene: TRBJ2-7
V gene: TRBV3-1
CDR3 protein: CASSPRRADEQYF

J gene: TRBJ2-1
V gene: TRBV20-1
CDR3 protein: CCARRGGRWSSYNEQFF

J gene: TRBJ2-1
V gene: TRBV4-3
CDR3 protein: CASSQDPASMNEQFF

J gene: TRBJ1-1
V gene: TRBV10-3
CDR3 protein: CAISGMQGIRFEAFF

J gene: TRBJ1-3
V gene: TRBV5-1
CDR3 protein: CASSSGPNTIYF

J gene: TRBJ1-1
V gene: TRBV12-3/TRBV12-4
CDR3 protein: CASSLGQGGEAFF

J gene: TRBJ2-5
V gene: TRBV29-1
CDR3 protein: CSVGLGSGRETQYF

J gene: TRBJ2-7
V gene: TRBV4-2
CDR3 protein: CASSQVRASGIYEQYF

J gene: TRBJ2-7
V gene: TRBV18
CDR3 protein: CASSLRSGGEFAYEQYF